A single sample is the source of the 7 T cell receptor beta chains below, sequenced in a study of T cells in Graves' hyperthyroidism and ophthalmopathy. Amplification of TCR beta CDR3 regions used RNA as the template. A set of HTBI primers served as the primers for a first-round RT-PCR of the TCR CDR3. A single record per CDR3 protein comes from TCRdb applying MiXCR to the multiplex PCR reads. The sample consists of 600,000 to 850,000 distinct CDR3 sequences, roughly 20% of them appearing once. Sample: blood. These receptors were obtained from a woman between 50 and 59 years old with Graves' hyperthyroidism that later progressed to Graves' ophthalmopathy.

On this clonotype: Possible read error: a much larger clone is one base away. This chain joins TRBV20-1 and TRBJ1-1; the D is unclear. Germline CDR1 reads DFQATT; CDR2 reads SNEGSKA (reference sequence). Trimming left V 1 base short and J 2 bases short, with 11 bases between. The CDR3 is 14 amino acids. The CDR3 coding sequence is TGCAGTGCTAGAGGTGGAGGCAGAAACACTGAAGCTTTCTTT. Protein: CSARGGGRNTEAFF.

This clonotype appeared many times. V usage is TRBV20-1 and J usage is TRBJ2-7; the D is unclear. From germline, CDR1 is DFQATT and CDR2 SNEGSKA (reference sequence). The CDR3 totals 13 residues. With 1 base removed from V and 2 bases from J, the gap between germline ends came to 9 bases. CDR3 protein: CSARGDLTYEQYF. The CDR3 bases are TGCAGTGCTAGAGGGGATCTGACCTACGAGCAGTACTTC.

CDR3 coding DNA: TGCGCCAGCAGCCCGGGAGCGATCGGGGGGAATTCACCCCTCCACTTT. Encoded protein: CASSPGAIGGNSPLHF. V and J are TRBV5-1 and TRBJ1-6; D might be TRBD1 (5 bases). CDR3 length equals 16 residues. Looked up from germline, CDR1 is SGHRS and CDR2 is YFSETQ. Trimming pared 4 bases from V and 7 bases from J, leaving 18 bases between. Drawing the rest from reference TRBV5-1 and TRBJ1-6, the complete variable domain is KAGVTQTPRYLIKTRGQQVTLSCSPISGHRSVSWYQQTPGQGLQFLFEYFSETQRNKGNFPGRFSGRQFSNSRSEMNVSTLELGDSALYLCASSPGAIGGNSPLHFGNGTRLTVT.

This clonotype was seen a few times. The gene calls are TRBV29-1 and TRBJ1-1; tentatively, D is TRBD1 (5 bases). Germline V gene sequence: CDR1 SQVTM, CDR2 ANQGSEA. The CDR3 spans 10 residues. V shed 5 bases and J shed 5 bases, with 6 bases lying between them. Here the CDR3 reads CSVRGTEAFF. CDR3 coding DNA: TGCAGCGTTCGGGGGACTGAAGCTTTCTTT.

This clonotype was seen ten or more times. The chain is built from TRBV11-2 and TRBJ2-5; D possibly corresponds to TRBD2 (6 bases). Trimming removed 5 bases at V and 2 bases at J, with 15 bases between. The CDR3 contains 15 residues. Germline loops: CDR1 SGHAT, CDR2 FQNNGV. The CDR3 coding sequence is TGTGCCAGCAGCGTAGGCGGGGCTACACAAGAGACCCAGTACTTC. Protein: CASSVGGATQETQYF.

This clonotype showed up just a few times. This rearrangement joins TRBV12-3 or TRBV12-4 to TRBJ1-1; D gene ambiguous. Trimming took 1 base from V and 0 from J, leaving 9 bases between them. The CDR3 consists of 15 residues. The CDR3 sequence: CASSLVGIMNTEAFF. The CDR3 DNA reads as TGTGCCAGCAGTTTAGTCGGGATAATGAACACTGAAGCTTTCTTT.

In this sample, this clonotype turned up a few times. The CDR3 DNA reads as TGTGCCATCAGTGCCGACAGGGGAGCAGATACGCAGTATTTT. It encodes CAISADRGADTQYF. This rearrangement joins TRBV10-3 to TRBJ2-3; TRBD1 matches 8 bases. Germline values: CDR1 ENHRY, CDR2 SYGVKD. V dropped 4 bases and J dropped 4; count of bases not matched to a gene: 4. The CDR3 extends over 14 amino acids.